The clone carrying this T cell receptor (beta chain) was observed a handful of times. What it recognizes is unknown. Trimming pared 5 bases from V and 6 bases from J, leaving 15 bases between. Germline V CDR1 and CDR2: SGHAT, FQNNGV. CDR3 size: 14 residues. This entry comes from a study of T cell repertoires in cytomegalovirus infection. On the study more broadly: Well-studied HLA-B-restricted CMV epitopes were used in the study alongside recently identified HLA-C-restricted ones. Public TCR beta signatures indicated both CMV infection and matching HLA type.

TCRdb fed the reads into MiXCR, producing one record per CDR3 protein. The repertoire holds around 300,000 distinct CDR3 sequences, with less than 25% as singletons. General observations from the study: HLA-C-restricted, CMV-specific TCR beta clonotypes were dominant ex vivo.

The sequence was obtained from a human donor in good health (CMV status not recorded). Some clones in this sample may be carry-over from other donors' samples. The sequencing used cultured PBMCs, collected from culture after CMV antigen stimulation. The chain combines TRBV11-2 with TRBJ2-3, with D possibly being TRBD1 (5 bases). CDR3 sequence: CASSPPANRDTQYF. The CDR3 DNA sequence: TGTGCCAGCAGCCCCCCCGCTAACAGGGATACGCAGTATTTT.